This T cell receptor beta chain came from a study of cytomegalovirus exposure and HLA in healthy donors. PCR primers comprised 60 Vbeta and 13 Jbeta primers. The method was immunoSEQ multiplex PCR; TCRdb's version includes in-frame clones alone and lacks a portion of them. The profile shows 90,000 or so clones, about 79% of them singletons. General study points: With high specificity and sensitivity, the classifier reportedly diagnosed cytomegalovirus status.

Germline V gene sequence: CDR1 SGHDT, CDR2 YYEEEE. CDR3 length: 12 residues. Trimming removed 4 bases from V and 6 bases from J, with 11 bases in between. With regard to this clone: Its antigen is unknown.

The chain uses TRBV5-6 and TRBJ2-7; TRBD2 might be the D (6 bases). The sample was PBMCs. This TCR came from a female donor in good health and CMV-seronegative. For the CDR3, the DNA is TGTGCCAGCAGCCCGAGGGGAGGCGAGCAGTACTTC. Encoded protein: CASSPRGGEQYF.